The rows below give T cell receptor beta chains drawn from one sample of a study of early T cells in non-severe SARS-CoV-2 infection. One entry per CDR3 protein results from TCRdb running MiXCR on the 5' RACE reads. The data contain about 30,000 distinct CDR3 sequences, roughly 5% of them singletons. The sequenced sample was whole blood. The receptor set was obtained from an adult who was a healthcare worker with PCR-confirmed SARS-CoV-2 infection or an uninfected control (not recorded which). The CDR3 runs from the conserved cysteine through the conserved F or W. The D gene is left open where the match is weak. The size entry is marked missing in some rows and otherwise reads once, few, many or a size class.

TRBV7-9	many	TRBJ2-1	TRBD2	CASSTRTSRGMNEQFF	TGTGCCAGCAGCACGCGGACTAGCCGGGGAATGAATGAGCAGTTCTTC
TRBV6-1	many	TRBJ1-3	NA	CASSEAGSSGNTIYF	TGTGCCAGCAGTGAAGCGGGCAGCTCTGGAAACACCATATATTTT
TRBV6-6	many	TRBJ2-7	TRBD1	CASSPGQGGEQYF	TGTGCCAGCAGTCCTGGACAGGGTGGGGAGCAGTACTTC
TRBV12-3/TRBV12-4	many	TRBJ2-7	TRBD2	CASGTSGRAYEQYF	TGTGCCAGCGGGACTAGCGGGAGGGCGTACGAGCAGTACTTC
TRBV6-1	many	TRBJ1-5	TRBD1	CASSWEQGDQPQHF	TGTGCCAGCAGCTGGGAACAGGGGGATCAGCCCCAGCATTTT
TRBV29-1	many	TRBJ2-5	NA	CSVREPETQYF	TGCAGCGTTCGCGAGCCAGAGACCCAGTACTTC
TRBV12-3/TRBV12-4	few	TRBJ2-7	NA	CASSLGNEQYF	TGTGCCAGCAGTTTGGGGAACGAGCAGTACTTC
TRBV7-8	many	TRBJ1-2	NA	CASSLGTGFGDYTF	TGTGCCAGCAGCTTAGGCACGGGGTTCGGGGACTACACCTTC
TRBV28	NA	TRBJ2-3	TRBD2	CASKRGGLAGGPNTDTQYF	TGTGCCAGCAAGAGGGGTGGCCTAGCGGGAGGACCTAACACAGATACGCAGTATTTT
TRBV6-5	many	TRBJ2-3	TRBD2	CASSYGTSGTDTQYF	TGTGCCAGCAGTTACGGGACTAGCGGCACAGATACGCAGTATTTT
TRBV7-9	many	TRBJ2-3	NA	CASNQKTEADTQYF	TGTGCCAGCAACCAAAAAACGGAGGCAGATACGCAGTATTTT
TRBV20-1	many	TRBJ2-7	TRBD1	CSARDPTGGAAEGIYEQYF	TGCAGTGCTAGAGACCCGACAGGGGGAGCCGCGGAGGGAATTTACGAGCAGTACTTC
TRBV19	NA	TRBJ2-6	NA	CASSSVFSGANVLTF	TGTGCCAGTAGCAGTGTTTTCTCTGGGGCCAACGTCCTGACTTTC
TRBV21-1	NA	TRBJ2-1	NA	CASPRDPGLDEQFF	TGTGCCAGTCCTAGGGACCCCGGACTTGATGAGCAGTTCTTC
TRBV6-1	many	TRBJ2-7	NA	CASTQGSVGSYEQYF	TGTGCCAGCACTCAAGGCTCTGTAGGGTCCTACGAGCAGTACTTC
TRBV12-3/TRBV12-4	many	TRBJ1-2	NA	CASSLGTRGGYGYTF	TGTGCCAGCAGTCTCGGGACAAGGGGAGGCTATGGCTACACCTTC
TRBV27	large	TRBJ2-7	NA	CASSPPSSYEQYF	TGTGCCAGCAGTCCCCCGAGCTCCTACGAGCAGTACTTC
TRBV27	many	TRBJ2-6	NA	CASADRSSGANVLTF	TGTGCCAGCGCAGATAGAAGCTCTGGGGCCAACGTCCTGACTTTC
TRBV18	many	TRBJ2-1	NA	CASTIMSDNEQFF	TGTGCCAGCACGATTATGTCTGACAATGAGCAGTTCTTC
TRBV2	NA	TRBJ2-3	TRBD2	CASSELGGSGTDTQYF	TGTGCCAGCAGTGAACTGGGCGGGAGCGGGACAGATACGCAGTATTTT
TRBV7-3	NA	TRBJ2-5	NA	CASSLDGETQYF	TGTGCCAGCAGCTTGGATGGGGAGACCCAGTACTTC
TRBV20-1	many	TRBJ2-7	NA	CSARGPAGISYEQYF	TGCAGTGCTAGAGGTCCCGCAGGGATATCCTACGAGCAGTACTTC
TRBV27	many	TRBJ2-1	TRBD2	CASRTLGLASLNEQFF	TGTGCCAGCAGGACCCTTGGACTAGCGTCACTCAATGAGCAGTTCTTC
TRBV11-2	once	TRBJ2-1	TRBD2	CASSLDGTSGRKYNEQFF	TGTGCCAGCAGCTTAGACGGGACTAGCGGGAGGAAGTACAATGAGCAGTTCTTC